This TCR beta chain was sequenced for a study of long-term antiretroviral therapy in people with HIV. Study-level information: The 2015 immediate-ART recommendation came about a decade after the earliest samples. The study's findings and limits: ART adherence, viral resistance and therapy changes were not recorded.

Details on this clone: Its target is unknown.

Survey level was the resolution at which the v3.0 immunoSEQ assay ran. What sequencing targeted per sample was about 35,000-50,000 T-cell genomes. Here immunoSEQ multiplex PCR was the method, and the copy in TCRdb shows in-frame clones only, minus some. In the table there are about 24,000 clones, around 86% of which are singletons. Specimen: unsorted PBMCs, collected 0.4 years after starting antiretroviral therapy. The origin of this receptor is a man aged 50-60 years with HIV.

The CDR3 protein is CASTTTRGREQWSSGANVLTF. Written as DNA, the CDR3 is TGTGCCAGTACCACTACCCGCGGCAGGGAACAGTGGAGCTCTGGGGCCAACGTCCTGACTTTC. The rearrangement joins TRBV19 to TRBJ2-6; TRBD1 is a possible D gene (5 bases). This CDR3 is 21 amino acids long. Germline V gene lookup returns CDR1 LNHDA and CDR2 SQIVND (reference sequence). Trimming took off 7 bases at V and 0 bases at J, with 28 bases between the two ends.